The text below deals with one T cell receptor (beta chain). Its antigen is undetermined. The data belong to a study of T cell responses to AZD1222 COVID-19 vaccine. Overall study findings and caveats: The study sampled repertoires only after the peak T cell response. Close to half of spike-specific TCRs reportedly recognize unmutated variant regions.

The repertoire was sequenced with immunoSEQ multiplex PCR; TCRdb's copy has only in-frame clones and lacks some. The table has around 140,000 clones, 85% to 95% seen once; the top ten hold around 12%. The sample in question was peripheral blood, obtained after recovery from COVID-19. This sequence originates from an adult who had recovered from COVID-19.

CDR3 protein: CASRGEDRTDTQYF. The CDR3 DNA reads as TGTGCCAGTAGAGGGGAGGATCGCACAGATACGCAGTATTTT. The chain couples TRBV19 to TRBJ2-3, with D possibly matching TRBD2 (6 bases). CDR1 is LNHDA and CDR2 is SQIVND in the germline V gene (reference sequence). This CDR3 has 14 amino acids. Trimming removed 6 bases from V and 1 base from J, with 11 bases in between.